This TCR beta chain derives from a study of T-cell reconstitution after alpha-beta-depleted transplantation in children. The CDR3 consists of 14 residues. Germline V gene sequence: CDR1 SGHNT, CDR2 YENEEA. Trimming took 5 bases from V and 2 from J, leaving 11 bases between them. Using unique molecular identifiers, the investigators prepared the TCRbeta library. TCRdb itself ran the PCR reads through MiXCR, one entry per CDR3 protein. The sample has roughly 490,000 distinct CDR3 sequences, over 10% seen once. This clonotype showed up just a few times. The sequence was obtained from a female patient between 2 and 15 years old who had a stem cell transplant for aplastic anemia, so the T cells may come from the graft donor. Specimen: PBMCs, mostly from graft donor cells, collected 180 days after TCRalphabeta/CD19-depleted stem cell transplant. The gene calls are TRBV11-3 and TRBJ2-3, with a tentative D call TRBD2 (6 bases). The CDR3 region is CASSRREATDTQYF. The CDR3 DNA reads as TGTGCCAGCAGCCGGAGGGAGGCCACAGATACGCAGTATTTT.